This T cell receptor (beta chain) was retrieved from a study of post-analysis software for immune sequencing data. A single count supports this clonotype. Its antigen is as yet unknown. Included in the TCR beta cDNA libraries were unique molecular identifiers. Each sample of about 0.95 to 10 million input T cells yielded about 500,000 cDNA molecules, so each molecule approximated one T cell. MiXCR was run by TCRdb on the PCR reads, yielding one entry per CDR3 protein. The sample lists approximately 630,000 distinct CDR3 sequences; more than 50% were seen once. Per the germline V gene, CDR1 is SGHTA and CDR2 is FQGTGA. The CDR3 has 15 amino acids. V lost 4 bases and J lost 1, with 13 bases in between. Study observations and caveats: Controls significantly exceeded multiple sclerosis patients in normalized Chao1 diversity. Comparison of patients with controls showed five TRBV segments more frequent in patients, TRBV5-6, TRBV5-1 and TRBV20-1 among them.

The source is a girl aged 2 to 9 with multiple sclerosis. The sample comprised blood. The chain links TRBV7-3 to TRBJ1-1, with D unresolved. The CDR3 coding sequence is TGTGCCAGCAGCTCCTCCGCGGCGGGGAACACTGAAGCTTTCTTT. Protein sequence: CASSSSAAGNTEAFF.